This T cell receptor (beta chain) emerged from a study of OX40 agonist ivuxolimab in advanced cancers. A note on this clone: This CDR3 fails to terminate in the conserved phenylalanine or tryptophan, so it likely reflects a read error. The DNA is left out, because the CDR3 cannot be placed on it with certainty; the CDR3 is given as TCRdb lists it.

TCRdb's table, derived via immunoSEQ multiplex PCR, lists solely in-frame clones and lacks some. The sample includes more than 60,000 clones, around 81% of them seen just once. From germline, CDR1 is SGHTA and CDR2 FQGNSA. The CDR3 has 9 amino acids, counting both end residues. The chain recombines TRBV7-2 with TRBJ2-7; TRBD2 was called by the table and not checked on the DNA. The input for sequencing was CD4+ or CD8+ T cells sorted from blood, taken in a trial of the OX40 agonist ivuxolimab. The TCR was taken from an adult with an advanced solid tumor such as melanoma, head and neck, liver or kidney cancer. CDR3 in amino acids: CASSLVPEA.